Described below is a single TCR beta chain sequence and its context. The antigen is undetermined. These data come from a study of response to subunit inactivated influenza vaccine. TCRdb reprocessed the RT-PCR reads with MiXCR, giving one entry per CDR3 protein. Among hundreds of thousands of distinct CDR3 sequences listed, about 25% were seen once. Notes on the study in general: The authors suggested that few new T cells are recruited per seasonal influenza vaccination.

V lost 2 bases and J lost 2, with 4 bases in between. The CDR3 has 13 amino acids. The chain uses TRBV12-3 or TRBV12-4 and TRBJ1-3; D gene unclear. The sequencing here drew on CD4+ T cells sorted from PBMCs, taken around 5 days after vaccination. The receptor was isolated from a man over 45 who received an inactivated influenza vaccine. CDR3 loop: CASSLIPGNTIYF. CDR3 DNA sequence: TGTGCCAGCAGTTTAATACCTGGAAACACCATATATTTT.